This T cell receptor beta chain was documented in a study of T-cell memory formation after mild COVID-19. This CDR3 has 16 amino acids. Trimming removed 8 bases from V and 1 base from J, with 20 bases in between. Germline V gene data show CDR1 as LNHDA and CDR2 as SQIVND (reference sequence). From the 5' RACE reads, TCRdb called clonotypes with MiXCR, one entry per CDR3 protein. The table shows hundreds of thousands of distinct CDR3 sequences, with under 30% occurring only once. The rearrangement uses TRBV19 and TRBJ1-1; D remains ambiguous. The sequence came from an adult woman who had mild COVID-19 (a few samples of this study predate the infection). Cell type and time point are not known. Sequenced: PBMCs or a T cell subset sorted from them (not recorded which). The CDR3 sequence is CASRFIAGRGNTEAFF. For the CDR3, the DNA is TGTGCCAGTCGATTTATAGCCGGACGGGGGAACACTGAAGCTTTCTTT.